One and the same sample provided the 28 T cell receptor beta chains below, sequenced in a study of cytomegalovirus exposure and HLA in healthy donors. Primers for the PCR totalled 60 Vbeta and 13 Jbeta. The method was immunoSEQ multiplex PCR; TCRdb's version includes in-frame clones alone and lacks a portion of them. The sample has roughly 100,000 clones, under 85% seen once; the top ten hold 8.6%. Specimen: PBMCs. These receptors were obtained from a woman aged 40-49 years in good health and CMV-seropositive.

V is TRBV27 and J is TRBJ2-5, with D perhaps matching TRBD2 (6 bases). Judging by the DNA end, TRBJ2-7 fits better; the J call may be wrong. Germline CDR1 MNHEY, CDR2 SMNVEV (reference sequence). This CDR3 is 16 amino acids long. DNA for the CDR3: TGTGCCAGCACCCCGCGGGGTACCGGGTACTCCTACGAGCAGTACTTC. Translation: CASTPRGTGYSYEQYF.

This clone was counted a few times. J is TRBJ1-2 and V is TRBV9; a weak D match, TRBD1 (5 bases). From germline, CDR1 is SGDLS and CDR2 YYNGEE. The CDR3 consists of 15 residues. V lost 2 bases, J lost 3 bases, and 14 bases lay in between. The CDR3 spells CASSVEEGSHYGYTF. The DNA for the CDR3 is TGTGCCAGCAGCGTCGAGGAGGGGTCCCACTATGGCTACACCTTC.

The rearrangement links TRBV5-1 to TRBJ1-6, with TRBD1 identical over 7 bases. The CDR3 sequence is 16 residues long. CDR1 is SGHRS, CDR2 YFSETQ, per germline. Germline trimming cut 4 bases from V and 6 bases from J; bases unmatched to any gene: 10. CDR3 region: CASSPGQANFNSPLHF. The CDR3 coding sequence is TGCGCCAGCAGCCCCGGACAGGCCAATTTTAATTCACCCCTCCACTTT. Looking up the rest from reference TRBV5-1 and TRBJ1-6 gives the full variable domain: KAGVTQTPRYLIKTRGQQVTLSCSPISGHRSVSWYQQTPGQGLQFLFEYFSETQRNKGNFPGRFSGRQFSNSRSEMNVSTLELGDSALYLCASSPGQANFNSPLHFGNGTRLTVT.

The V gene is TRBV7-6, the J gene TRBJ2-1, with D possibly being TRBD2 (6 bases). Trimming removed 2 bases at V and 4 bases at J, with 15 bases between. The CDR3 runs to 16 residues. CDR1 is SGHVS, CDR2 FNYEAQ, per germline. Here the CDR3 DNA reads TGTGCCAGCAGCTTATCTGCCCTCCGGGGGTACAATGAGCAGTTCTTC. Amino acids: CASSLSALRGYNEQFF.

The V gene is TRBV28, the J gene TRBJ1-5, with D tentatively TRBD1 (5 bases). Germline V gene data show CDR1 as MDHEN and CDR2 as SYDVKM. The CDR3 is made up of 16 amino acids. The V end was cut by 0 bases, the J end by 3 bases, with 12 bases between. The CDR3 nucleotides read TGTGCCAGCAGTTTATGGTCGAACAGGATCAATCAGCCCCAGCATTTT. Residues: CASSLWSNRINQPQHF.

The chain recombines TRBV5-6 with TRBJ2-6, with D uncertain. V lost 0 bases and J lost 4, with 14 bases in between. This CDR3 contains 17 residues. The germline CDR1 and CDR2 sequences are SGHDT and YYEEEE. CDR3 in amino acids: CASSLGASILGANVLTF. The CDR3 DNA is TGTGCCAGCAGCTTGGGGGCATCCATACTCGGGGCCAACGTCCTGACTTTC.

CDR3 amino acids: CASSITGGAHEKLFF. The CDR3 DNA sequence: TGTGCCAGCAGCATAACAGGGGGCGCGCATGAAAAACTGTTTTTT. The chain uses TRBV5-8 and TRBJ1-4; TRBD1 matches 9 bases. Trimming took 4 bases from V and 6 from J; bases not matched to a gene: 7. Germline CDR1 SGHTS, CDR2 YDEGEE. CDR3 length equals 15 residues.

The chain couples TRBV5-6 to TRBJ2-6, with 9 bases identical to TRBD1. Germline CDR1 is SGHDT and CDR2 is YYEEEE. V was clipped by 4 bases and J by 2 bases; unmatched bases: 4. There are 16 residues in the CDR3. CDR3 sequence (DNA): TGTGCCAGCAGCCTCGGGACAGGGACTGGGGCCAACGTCCTGACTTTC. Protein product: CASSLGTGTGANVLTF.

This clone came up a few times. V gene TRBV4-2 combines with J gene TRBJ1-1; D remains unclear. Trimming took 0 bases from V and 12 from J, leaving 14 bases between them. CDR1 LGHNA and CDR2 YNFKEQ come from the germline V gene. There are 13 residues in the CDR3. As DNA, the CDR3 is TGTGCCAGCAGCCAAGATCACCTGAGTCTATCTTTCTTT. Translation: CASSQDHLSLSFF.

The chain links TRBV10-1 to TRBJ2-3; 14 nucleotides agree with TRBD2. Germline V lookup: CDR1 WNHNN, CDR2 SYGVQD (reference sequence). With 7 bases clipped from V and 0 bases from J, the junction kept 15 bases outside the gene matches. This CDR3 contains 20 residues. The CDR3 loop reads CASTIPPGLAGVKSTDTQYF. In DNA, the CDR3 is TGCGCCAGCACTATACCCCCGGGACTAGCGGGAGTGAAAAGCACAGATACGCAGTATTTT.

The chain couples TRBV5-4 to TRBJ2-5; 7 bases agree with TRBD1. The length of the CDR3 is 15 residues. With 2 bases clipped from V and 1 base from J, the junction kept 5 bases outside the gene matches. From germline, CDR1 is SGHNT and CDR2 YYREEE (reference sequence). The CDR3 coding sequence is TGTGCCAGCAGCTTTAGGGGGCGATCCCAAGAGACCCAGTACTTC. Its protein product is CASSFRGRSQETQYF.

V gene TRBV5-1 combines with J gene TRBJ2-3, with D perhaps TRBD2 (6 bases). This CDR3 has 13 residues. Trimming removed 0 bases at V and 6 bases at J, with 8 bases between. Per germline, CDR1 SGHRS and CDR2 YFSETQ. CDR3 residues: CASSLELADTQYF. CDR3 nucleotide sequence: TGCGCCAGCAGCTTGGAACTAGCCGATACGCAGTATTTT.

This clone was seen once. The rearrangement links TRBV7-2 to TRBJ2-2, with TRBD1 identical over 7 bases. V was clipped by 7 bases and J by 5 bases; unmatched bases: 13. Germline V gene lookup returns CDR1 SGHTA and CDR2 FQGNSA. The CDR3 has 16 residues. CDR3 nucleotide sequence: TGTGCCAGCACAAAGTATAGGGGGCCGGGGACCGGGGAGCTGTTTTTT. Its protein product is CASTKYRGPGTGELFF. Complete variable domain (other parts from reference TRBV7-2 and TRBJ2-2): GAGVSQSPSNKVTEKGKDVELRCDPISGHTALYWYRQSLGQGLEFLIYFQGNSAPDKSGLPSDRFSAERTGGSVSTLTIQRTQQEDSAVYLCASTKYRGPGTGELFFGEGSRLTVL.

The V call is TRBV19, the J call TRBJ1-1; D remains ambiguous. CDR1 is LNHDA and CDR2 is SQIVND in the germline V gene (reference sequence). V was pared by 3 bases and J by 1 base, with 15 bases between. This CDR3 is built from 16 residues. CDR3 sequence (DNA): TGTGCCAGTAGTATCGCAACGTTGGTCAGGAACACTGAAGCTTTCTTT. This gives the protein CASSIATLVRNTEAFF. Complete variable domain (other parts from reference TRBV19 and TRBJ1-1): DGGITQSPKYLFRKEGQNVTLSCEQNLNHDAMYWYRQDPGQGLRLIYYSQIVNDFQKGDIAEGYSVSREKKESFPLTVTSAQKNPTAFYLCASSIATLVRNTEAFFGQGTRLTVV.

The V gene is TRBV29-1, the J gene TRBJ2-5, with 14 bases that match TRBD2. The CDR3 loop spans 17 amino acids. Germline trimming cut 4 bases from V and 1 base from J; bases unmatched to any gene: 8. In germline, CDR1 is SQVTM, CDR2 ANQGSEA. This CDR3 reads CSVVGTSGGGLQETQYF. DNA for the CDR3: TGCAGCGTTGTAGGGACTAGCGGGGGAGGTCTCCAAGAGACCCAGTACTTC.

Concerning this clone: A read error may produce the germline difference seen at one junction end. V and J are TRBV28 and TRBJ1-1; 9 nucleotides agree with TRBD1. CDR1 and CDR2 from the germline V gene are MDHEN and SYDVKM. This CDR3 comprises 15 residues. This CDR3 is CASSFWTGVNTEASF. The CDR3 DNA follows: TGTGCCAGCAGTTTTTGGACAGGGGTGAACACTGAAGCTTCCTTT.

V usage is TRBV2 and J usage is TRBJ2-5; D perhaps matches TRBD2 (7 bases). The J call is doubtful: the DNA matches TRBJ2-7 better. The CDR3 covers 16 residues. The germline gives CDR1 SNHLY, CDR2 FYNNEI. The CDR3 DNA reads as TGTGCCAGCAGCCCCTGGGGGGGGCTCCCCTCCTACGAGCAGTACTTC. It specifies CASSPWGGLPSYEQYF.

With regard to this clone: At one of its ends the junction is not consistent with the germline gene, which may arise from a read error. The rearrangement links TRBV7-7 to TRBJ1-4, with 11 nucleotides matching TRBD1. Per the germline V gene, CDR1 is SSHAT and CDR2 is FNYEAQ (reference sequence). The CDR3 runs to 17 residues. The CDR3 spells CASRPRDRGVGNEKLFF. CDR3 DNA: TGTGCTAGCAGACCCCGGGACAGGGGGGTCGGTAATGAAAAACTGTTTTTT.

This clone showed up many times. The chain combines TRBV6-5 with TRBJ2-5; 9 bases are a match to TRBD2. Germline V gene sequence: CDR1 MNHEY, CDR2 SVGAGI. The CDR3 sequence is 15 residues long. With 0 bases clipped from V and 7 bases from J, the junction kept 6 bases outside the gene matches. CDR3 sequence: CASSYSRLAAGTQYF. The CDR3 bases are TGTGCCAGCAGTTACTCGAGACTAGCGGCGGGGACCCAGTACTTC.

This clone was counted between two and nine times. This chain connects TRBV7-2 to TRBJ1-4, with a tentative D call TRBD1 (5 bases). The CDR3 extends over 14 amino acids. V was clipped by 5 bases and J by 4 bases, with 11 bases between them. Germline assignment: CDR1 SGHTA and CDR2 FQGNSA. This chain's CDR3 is CASSHGTYNEKLFF. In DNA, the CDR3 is TGTGCCAGCAGCCACGGGACTTATAATGAAAAACTGTTTTTT. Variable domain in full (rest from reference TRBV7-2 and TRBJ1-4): GAGVSQSPSNKVTEKGKDVELRCDPISGHTALYWYRQSLGQGLEFLIYFQGNSAPDKSGLPSDRFSAERTGGSVSTLTIQRTQQEDSAVYLCASSHGTYNEKLFFGSGTQLSVL.

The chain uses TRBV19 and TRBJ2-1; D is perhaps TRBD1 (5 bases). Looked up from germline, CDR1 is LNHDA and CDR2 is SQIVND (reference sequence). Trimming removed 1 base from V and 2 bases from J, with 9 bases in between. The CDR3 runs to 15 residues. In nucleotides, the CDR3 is TGTGCCAGTAGTATAGTTGGGGCTACCTACAATGAGCAGTTCTTC. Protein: CASSIVGATYNEQFF.

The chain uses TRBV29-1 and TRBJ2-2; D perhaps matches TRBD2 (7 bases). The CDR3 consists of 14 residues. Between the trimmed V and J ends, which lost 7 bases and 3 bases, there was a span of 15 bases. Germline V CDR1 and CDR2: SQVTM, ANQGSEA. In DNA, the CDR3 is TGCAGCGCCCAAGGGGGGGTGGACACCGGGGAGCTGTTTTTT. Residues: CSAQGGVDTGELFF.

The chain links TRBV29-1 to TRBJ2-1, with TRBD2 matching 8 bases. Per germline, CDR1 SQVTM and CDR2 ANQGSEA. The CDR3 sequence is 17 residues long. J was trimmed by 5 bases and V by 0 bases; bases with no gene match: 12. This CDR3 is CSVEDLHGLAGNNEQFF. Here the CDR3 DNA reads TGCAGCGTTGAAGATCTTCATGGGCTAGCGGGCAACAATGAGCAGTTCTTC.

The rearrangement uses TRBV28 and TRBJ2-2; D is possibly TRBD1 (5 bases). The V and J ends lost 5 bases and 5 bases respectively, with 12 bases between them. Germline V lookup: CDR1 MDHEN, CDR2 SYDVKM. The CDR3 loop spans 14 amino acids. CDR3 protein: CASSPGHPTGELFF. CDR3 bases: TGTGCCAGCAGTCCTGGACACCCTACCGGGGAGCTGTTTTTT.

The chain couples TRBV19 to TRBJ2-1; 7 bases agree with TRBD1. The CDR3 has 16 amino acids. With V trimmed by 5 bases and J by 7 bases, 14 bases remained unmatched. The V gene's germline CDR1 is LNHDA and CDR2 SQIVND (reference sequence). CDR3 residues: CASSRLPGTAGNEQFF. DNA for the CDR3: TGTGCCAGTAGTCGACTACCCGGGACAGCCGGAAATGAGCAGTTCTTC. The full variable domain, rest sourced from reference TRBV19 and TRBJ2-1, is DGGITQSPKYLFRKEGQNVTLSCEQNLNHDAMYWYRQDPGQGLRLIYYSQIVNDFQKGDIAEGYSVSREKKESFPLTVTSAQKNPTAFYLCASSRLPGTAGNEQFFGPGTRLTVL.

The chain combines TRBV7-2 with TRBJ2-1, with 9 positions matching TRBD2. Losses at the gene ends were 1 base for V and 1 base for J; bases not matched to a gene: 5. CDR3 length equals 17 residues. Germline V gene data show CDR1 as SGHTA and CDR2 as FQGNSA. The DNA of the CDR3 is TGTGCCAGCAGCTTAGTAGGCGGGGGGGGGTCCTACAATGAGCAGTTCTTC. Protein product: CASSLVGGGGSYNEQFF. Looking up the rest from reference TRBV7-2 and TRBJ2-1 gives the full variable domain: GAGVSQSPSNKVTEKGKDVELRCDPISGHTALYWYRQSLGQGLEFLIYFQGNSAPDKSGLPSDRFSAERTGGSVSTLTIQRTQQEDSAVYLCASSLVGGGGSYNEQFFGPGTRLTVL.

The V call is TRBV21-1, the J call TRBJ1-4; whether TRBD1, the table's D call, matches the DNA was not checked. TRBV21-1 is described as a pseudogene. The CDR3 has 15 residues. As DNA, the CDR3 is TGTGCCAGCAGCAAGGCGAAGGGGGCTAATGAAAAACTGTTTTTT. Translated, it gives CASSKAKGANEKLFF.

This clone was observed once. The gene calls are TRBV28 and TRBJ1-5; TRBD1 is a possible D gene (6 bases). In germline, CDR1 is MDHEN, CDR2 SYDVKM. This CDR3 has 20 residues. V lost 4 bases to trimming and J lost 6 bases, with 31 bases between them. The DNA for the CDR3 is TGTGCCAGCAGTTCCTTTACAGGGTTCACGACCTCCGGTCGTAGTCAGCCCCAGCATTTT. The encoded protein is CASSSFTGFTTSGRSQPQHF. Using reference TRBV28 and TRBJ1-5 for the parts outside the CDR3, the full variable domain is DVKVTQSSRYLVKRTGEKVFLECVQDMDHENMFWYRQDPGLGLRLIYFSYDVKMKEKGDIPEGYSVSREKKERFSLILESASTNQTSMYLCASSSFTGFTTSGRSQPQHFGDGTRLSIL.